This TCR beta chain was captured in a study of Graves' ophthalmopathy and Graves' hyperthyroidism. Study-level background: Sampling took place at initial diagnosis, with peripheral blood obtained before any treatment.

Exclusion covered patients with other autoimmune diseases or uncontrolled infections (as well as pregnancy or lactation). The diagnosis was founded upon clinical symptoms, serum thyroxine, TRAb, thyroid ultrasound and orbital computed tomography. V was clipped by 0 bases and J by 1 base, with 10 bases between them. The CDR3 totals 14 residues. Germline CDR1 and CDR2: SQVTM and ANQGSEA. This clonotype was picked up many times. Its cognate antigen is unknown. Broader study findings: Cross-validated, the 13-signature model showed 87.88%/81.08% sensitivity/specificity, and 80%/75% in the test set.

Amplified material comprised TCR beta CDR3 regions derived from RNA transcripts. An opening RT-PCR round employed HTBI primers and preceded a second-round multiplex PCR. TCRdb fed the multiplex PCR reads into MiXCR, producing one record per CDR3 protein. The data hold 200,000 to 250,000 distinct CDR3 sequences, with over 25% observed a single time. The sequencing sample was made of peripheral blood. The gene calls are TRBV29-1 and TRBJ2-7; D perhaps matches TRBD1 (7 bases). This TCR was recovered from a man aged 45-65 years with Graves' ophthalmopathy. CDR3 sequence: CSVEEAGGSYEQYF. DNA of the CDR3: TGCAGCGTTGAAGAGGCAGGGGGGTCCTACGAGCAGTACTTC.